This T cell receptor beta chain emerged from a study of cytomegalovirus exposure and HLA in healthy donors. Overall study findings and caveats: Presence/absence analyses took donor sequencing depth as roughly uniform. The number of N-insertions in an Asian-associated ancestry cluster was reportedly below the approximately 700-donor mean in a later analysis. Only CMV serostatus was available as immune exposure information.

It was with 60 Vbeta and 13 Jbeta primers that the PCR ran. Only in-frame clones appear in the TCRdb table, and some are missing; sequencing was by immunoSEQ multiplex PCR. The table includes tens of thousands of clones, roughly 83% detected once. With respect to this clone: Its antigen is still unknown.

V gave up 5 bases and J gave up 2 bases; unmatched junction bases: 6. The CDR3 spans 15 residues. Germline V gene sequence: CDR1 MDHEN, CDR2 SYDVKM. The V gene is TRBV28, the J gene TRBJ1-2; 9 bases fit TRBD1. The sequence derives from a man younger than 35 in good health and CMV-seronegative. Sequencing was performed on PBMCs. The CDR3: CASSTPGQGNYGYTF. CDR3 DNA: TGTGCCAGCAGTACCCCAGGACAGGGGAACTATGGCTACACCTTC.